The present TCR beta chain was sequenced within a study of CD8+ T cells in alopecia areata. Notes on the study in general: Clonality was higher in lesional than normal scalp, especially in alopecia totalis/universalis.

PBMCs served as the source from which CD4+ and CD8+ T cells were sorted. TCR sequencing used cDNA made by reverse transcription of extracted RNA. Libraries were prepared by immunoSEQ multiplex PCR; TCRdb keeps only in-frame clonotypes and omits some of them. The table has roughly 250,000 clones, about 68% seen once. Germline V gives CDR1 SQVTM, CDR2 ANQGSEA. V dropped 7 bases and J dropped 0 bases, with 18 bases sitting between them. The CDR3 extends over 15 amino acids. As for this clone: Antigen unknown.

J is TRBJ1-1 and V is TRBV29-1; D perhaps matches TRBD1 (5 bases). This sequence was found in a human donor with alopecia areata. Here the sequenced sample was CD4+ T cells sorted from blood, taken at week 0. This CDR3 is CSAGWGSPLNTEAFF. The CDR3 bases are TGCAGCGCTGGATGGGGCAGCCCCTTGAACACTGAAGCTTTCTTT.